Shown below are 18 T cell receptor beta chains from a single sample sequenced in a study of cytotoxic CD8 clonotypes in ibrutinib-treated CLL. Sequencing was performed with immunoSEQ multiplex PCR; in TCRdb, only in-frame clones are kept and a portion is missing. The data hold hundreds of thousands of clones, with 70% observed a single time. The sequencing used PBMCs, collected after 24 months of ibrutinib treatment. The receptors were gathered from a human donor with chronic lymphocytic leukemia.

V usage is TRBV27 and J usage is TRBJ1-1, with D perhaps matching TRBD1 (6 bases). CDR1 is MNHEY and CDR2 is SMNVEV in the germline V gene (reference sequence). The CDR3 sequence is 13 residues long. V shed 0 bases and J shed 8 bases, with 10 bases lying between them. The CDR3 here is CASSLSGGLEAFF. The CDR3 nucleotides read TGTGCCAGCAGTTTATCAGGGGGGTTGGAAGCTTTCTTT.

The chain combines TRBV2 with TRBJ2-7; D perhaps matches TRBD1 (6 bases). Between the trimmed V and J ends, which lost 7 bases and 4 bases, there was a span of 17 bases. Germline V lookup: CDR1 SNHLY, CDR2 FYNNEI. The CDR3 contains 14 residues. The CDR3 DNA reads as TGTGCCAGCACCAAAAAGGGGGAGCGTTACGAGCAGTACTTC. Amino acids: CASTKKGERYEQYF.

The chain combines TRBV28 with TRBJ2-7; 9 positions match TRBD2. The CDR3 contains 15 residues. V lost 3 bases and J lost 5; bases outside the gene matches: 8. CDR1 and CDR2 from the germline V gene are MDHEN and SYDVKM. CDR3: CASSLPSGNQNEQYF. The CDR3 DNA reads as TGTGCCAGCAGTTTGCCTAGCGGGAACCAAAACGAGCAGTACTTC.

This chain connects TRBV18 to TRBJ2-5; 13 bases map to TRBD2. The V and J ends lost 3 bases and 8 bases, in that order; junction bases with no gene match: 6. CDR1 and CDR2 (germline): KGHSH, LQKENI. The CDR3 contains 15 residues. CDR3 in amino acids: CASSPPGLAGQTQYF. Here the CDR3 DNA reads TGTGCCAGCTCACCCCCGGGACTAGCGGGACAAACCCAGTACTTC.

This rearrangement joins TRBV10-3 to TRBJ2-5, with 9 bases matching TRBD1. Trimming at V came to 10 bases and at J to 3 bases, leaving 24 bases not matched to a gene. The CDR3 runs to 19 residues. CDR1 is ENHRY, CDR2 SYGVKD, per germline. CDR3 amino acids: CATRPPDRGMSHEKETQYF. Written as DNA, the CDR3 is TGTGCCACCAGACCCCCGGACAGGGGCATGTCACACGAGAAAGAGACCCAGTACTTC.

The chain uses TRBV18 and TRBJ2-7; D is perhaps TRBD1 (6 bases). This CDR3 is built from 14 residues. The V gene's germline CDR1 is KGHSH and CDR2 LQKENI. The V and J ends lost 3 bases and 2 bases respectively, with 11 bases between them. This chain's CDR3 is CASSPQGPAYEQYF. DNA of the CDR3: TGTGCCAGCTCACCCCAGGGGCCGGCCTACGAGCAGTACTTC.

V usage is TRBV27 and J usage is TRBJ2-7; D is ambiguous. V shed 5 bases and J shed 2 bases, with 16 bases lying between them. The CDR3 loop spans 15 amino acids. CDR1 is MNHEY, CDR2 SMNVEV, per germline (reference sequence). CDR3 sequence (DNA): TGTGCCAGCAGTCCTCGTAAGAGCTTGGCCTACGAGCAGTACTTC. Its protein is CASSPRKSLAYEQYF.

The chain carries TRBV7-9 and TRBJ2-2; D gene uncertain. The V gene lost 6 bases and the J gene lost 6 bases, with 5 bases spanning the gap. The CDR3 totals 11 residues. The germline gives CDR1 SEHNR, CDR2 FQNEAQ (reference sequence). The CDR3 region is CASRASGELFF. As DNA, the CDR3 is TGTGCCAGCAGGGCGTCCGGGGAGCTGTTTTTT.

The V call is TRBV18, the J call TRBJ1-5; D unclear. The V end lost 6 bases, the J end lost 3 bases, and 3 bases lay between the germline ends. There are 11 residues in the CDR3. Germline CDR1 and CDR2: KGHSH and LQKENI. The CDR3 coding sequence is TGTGCCAGCTCTGCCAATCAGCCCCAGCATTTT. Translating it yields CASSANQPQHF.

This chain connects TRBV6-6 to TRBJ1-2; the match to TRBD1 covers 9 bases. Trimming cost V 4 bases and J 4 bases; bases outside gene matches: 4. Germline lookup yields CDR1 MNHNY and CDR2 SVGAGI (reference sequence). This CDR3 is 14 amino acids long. This CDR3 is CASSSRDRVYGYTF. In DNA form, the CDR3 reads TGTGCCAGCAGTTCCCGGGACAGGGTCTATGGCTACACCTTC.

The chain links TRBV4-2 to TRBJ2-5; no definite D call. CDR1 LGHNA and CDR2 YNFKEQ come from the germline V gene. This CDR3 region has 15 residues. V was shortened by 0 bases and J by 4 bases, with 12 bases between the two germline ends. This chain's CDR3 is CASSQESGGRETQYF. As DNA, the CDR3 is TGTGCCAGCAGCCAAGAAAGTGGCGGCAGAGAGACCCAGTACTTC.

This chain links TRBV7-9 with TRBJ2-5, with a possible D match to TRBD2 (5 bases). V gave up 6 bases and J gave up 5 bases, with 16 bases separating them. Germline loops: CDR1 SEHNR, CDR2 FQNEAQ (reference sequence). The CDR3 extends over 14 amino acids. The CDR3 reads CASRIGGSQETQYF. The CDR3 DNA follows: TGTGCCAGCAGAATCGGAGGAAGCCAGGAGACCCAGTACTTC.

CDR3 DNA: TGTGCCTGTGCGGGGGTTAGCTCCTACAATGAGCAGTTCTTC. Translation: CACAGVSSYNEQFF. The chain combines TRBV13 with TRBJ2-1; TRBD2 aligns across 7 bases. The length of the CDR3 is 14 residues. Germline loops: CDR1 PRHDT, CDR2 FYEKMQ (reference sequence). V lost 11 bases, J lost 0 bases, and 7 bases stayed unmatched.

The chain combines TRBV7-3 with TRBJ2-7, with TRBD2 as a possible D gene (5 bases). The germline gives CDR1 SGHTA, CDR2 FQGTGA. This CDR3 spans 13 amino acids. Trimming took off 6 bases at V and 3 bases at J, with 12 bases between the two ends. The CDR3 sequence: CASSRSEGYEQYF. The CDR3 DNA reads as TGTGCCAGCAGTCGCTCTGAGGGCTACGAGCAGTACTTC. Full variable domain (outside the CDR3, taken from reference TRBV7-3 and TRBJ2-7): GAGVSQTPSNKVTEKGKYVELRCDPISGHTALYWYRQSLGQGPEFLIYFQGTGAADDSGLPNDRFFAVRPEGSVSTLKIQRTERGDSAVYLCASSRSEGYEQYFGPGTRLTVT.

The chain employs TRBV30 and TRBJ2-3; TRBD2 matches at 9 bases. The V gene's germline CDR1 is GTSNPN and CDR2 SVGIG (reference sequence). The CDR3 runs to 14 residues. J was trimmed by 2 bases and V by 1 base; bases with no gene match: 1. CDR3 nucleotide sequence: TGTGCCTGGAGTGGCGGGAGGGCCACAGATACGCAGTATTTT. Its protein product is CAWSGGRATDTQYF.

This clone showed up just a few times. The J gene is TRBJ2-7, the V gene TRBV27; the D call may be TRBD1 or TRBD2 (5 bases each). CDR3 length: 14 amino acids. In germline, CDR1 is MNHEY, CDR2 SMNVEV (reference sequence). V lost 5 bases and J lost 5, with 16 bases in between. The CDR3, as DNA: TGTGCCAGCAGTCCCCGGGACGTGCCTAACGAGCAGTACTTC. Protein product: CASSPRDVPNEQYF.

The chain has TRBV9 and TRBJ2-3; D may be TRBD1 or TRBD2 (6 bases each). V was shortened by 3 bases and J by 2 bases, with 13 bases between the two germline ends. In germline, CDR1 is SGDLS, CDR2 YYNGEE. The CDR3 extends over 15 amino acids. This CDR3 is CASSDRSGATDTQYF. CDR3 DNA: TGTGCCAGCAGCGACCGATCGGGGGCCACAGATACGCAGTATTTT.

This clone was counted a few times. The chain uses TRBV25-1 and TRBJ2-5, with 10 bases matching TRBD2. The V segment lost 3 bases and the J segment 5 bases; nucleotides outside the gene matches: 6. This CDR3 has 15 amino acids. The V gene's germline CDR1 is MGHDK and CDR2 SYGVNS. CDR3 coding DNA: TGTGCCAGCAGTGAGGTACTAGCGGGATCCGAGACCCAGTACTTC. This encodes CASSEVLAGSETQYF.